This T cell receptor beta chain comes out of a study of cytomegalovirus exposure and HLA in healthy donors. PCR involved 60 Vbeta and 13 Jbeta primers. Profiled with immunoSEQ multiplex PCR; TCRdb holds only in-frame clones, not every one. The sample lists some 200,000 clones, 77% occurring once. Study findings and constraints: Most subjects had HLA-A and HLA-B alleles reportedly predicted accurately by TCR beta sequences.

V gave up 1 base and J gave up 1 base, with 8 bases separating them. CDR3 length equals 14 residues. The germline V gene encodes CDR1 SGHTA and CDR2 FQGTGA. A few counts support this clone. What it binds is not known. This sequence originates from a woman aged 60 to 75 in good health and CMV-seropositive. The sample consisted of PBMCs. The chain has TRBV7-3 and TRBJ2-7; D unresolved. The CDR3 region is CASSLRADSYEQYF. As DNA, the CDR3 is TGTGCCAGCAGCTTAAGGGCAGATTCCTACGAGCAGTACTTC.